This T cell receptor beta chain came from a study of blood T cell repertoires in COVID-19. At the level of the study: PBMCs, B-cell-depleted T cells, or T cells provided the cDNA or gDNA that made up the material.

Repertoires were generated with immunoSEQ multiplex PCR, while TCRdb's copy carries only in-frame clones and drops some. This sample has about 180,000 clones, with around 83% found just once. This clone was found once. Trimming cost V 2 bases and J 2 bases; bases outside gene matches: 4. CDR3 length: 15 residues. Germline CDR1 ENHRY, CDR2 SYGVKD. Sequencing used peripheral blood. This clonotype was sampled from a human donor in a cohort sampled during active COVID-19. The chain couples TRBV10-3 to TRBJ2-7; 9 bases are a match to TRBD2. In DNA, the CDR3 is TGTGCCATCAGTGAGGGGCTAGCGGGAACCTACGAGCAGTACTTC. This gives the protein CAISEGLAGTYEQYF.